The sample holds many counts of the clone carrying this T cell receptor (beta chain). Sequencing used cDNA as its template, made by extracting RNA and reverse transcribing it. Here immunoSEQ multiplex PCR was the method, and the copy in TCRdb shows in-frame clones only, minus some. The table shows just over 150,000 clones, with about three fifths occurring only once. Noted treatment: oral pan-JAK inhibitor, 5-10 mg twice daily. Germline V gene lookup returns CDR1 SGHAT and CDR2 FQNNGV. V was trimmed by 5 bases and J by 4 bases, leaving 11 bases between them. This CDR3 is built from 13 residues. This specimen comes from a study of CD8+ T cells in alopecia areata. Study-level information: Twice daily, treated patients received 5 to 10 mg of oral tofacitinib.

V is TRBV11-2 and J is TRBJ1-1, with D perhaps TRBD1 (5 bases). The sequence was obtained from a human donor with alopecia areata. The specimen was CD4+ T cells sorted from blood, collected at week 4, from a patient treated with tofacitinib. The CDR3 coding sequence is TGTGCCAGCAGCCCATGGGACGGCACTGAAGCTTTCTTT. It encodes CASSPWDGTEAFF.